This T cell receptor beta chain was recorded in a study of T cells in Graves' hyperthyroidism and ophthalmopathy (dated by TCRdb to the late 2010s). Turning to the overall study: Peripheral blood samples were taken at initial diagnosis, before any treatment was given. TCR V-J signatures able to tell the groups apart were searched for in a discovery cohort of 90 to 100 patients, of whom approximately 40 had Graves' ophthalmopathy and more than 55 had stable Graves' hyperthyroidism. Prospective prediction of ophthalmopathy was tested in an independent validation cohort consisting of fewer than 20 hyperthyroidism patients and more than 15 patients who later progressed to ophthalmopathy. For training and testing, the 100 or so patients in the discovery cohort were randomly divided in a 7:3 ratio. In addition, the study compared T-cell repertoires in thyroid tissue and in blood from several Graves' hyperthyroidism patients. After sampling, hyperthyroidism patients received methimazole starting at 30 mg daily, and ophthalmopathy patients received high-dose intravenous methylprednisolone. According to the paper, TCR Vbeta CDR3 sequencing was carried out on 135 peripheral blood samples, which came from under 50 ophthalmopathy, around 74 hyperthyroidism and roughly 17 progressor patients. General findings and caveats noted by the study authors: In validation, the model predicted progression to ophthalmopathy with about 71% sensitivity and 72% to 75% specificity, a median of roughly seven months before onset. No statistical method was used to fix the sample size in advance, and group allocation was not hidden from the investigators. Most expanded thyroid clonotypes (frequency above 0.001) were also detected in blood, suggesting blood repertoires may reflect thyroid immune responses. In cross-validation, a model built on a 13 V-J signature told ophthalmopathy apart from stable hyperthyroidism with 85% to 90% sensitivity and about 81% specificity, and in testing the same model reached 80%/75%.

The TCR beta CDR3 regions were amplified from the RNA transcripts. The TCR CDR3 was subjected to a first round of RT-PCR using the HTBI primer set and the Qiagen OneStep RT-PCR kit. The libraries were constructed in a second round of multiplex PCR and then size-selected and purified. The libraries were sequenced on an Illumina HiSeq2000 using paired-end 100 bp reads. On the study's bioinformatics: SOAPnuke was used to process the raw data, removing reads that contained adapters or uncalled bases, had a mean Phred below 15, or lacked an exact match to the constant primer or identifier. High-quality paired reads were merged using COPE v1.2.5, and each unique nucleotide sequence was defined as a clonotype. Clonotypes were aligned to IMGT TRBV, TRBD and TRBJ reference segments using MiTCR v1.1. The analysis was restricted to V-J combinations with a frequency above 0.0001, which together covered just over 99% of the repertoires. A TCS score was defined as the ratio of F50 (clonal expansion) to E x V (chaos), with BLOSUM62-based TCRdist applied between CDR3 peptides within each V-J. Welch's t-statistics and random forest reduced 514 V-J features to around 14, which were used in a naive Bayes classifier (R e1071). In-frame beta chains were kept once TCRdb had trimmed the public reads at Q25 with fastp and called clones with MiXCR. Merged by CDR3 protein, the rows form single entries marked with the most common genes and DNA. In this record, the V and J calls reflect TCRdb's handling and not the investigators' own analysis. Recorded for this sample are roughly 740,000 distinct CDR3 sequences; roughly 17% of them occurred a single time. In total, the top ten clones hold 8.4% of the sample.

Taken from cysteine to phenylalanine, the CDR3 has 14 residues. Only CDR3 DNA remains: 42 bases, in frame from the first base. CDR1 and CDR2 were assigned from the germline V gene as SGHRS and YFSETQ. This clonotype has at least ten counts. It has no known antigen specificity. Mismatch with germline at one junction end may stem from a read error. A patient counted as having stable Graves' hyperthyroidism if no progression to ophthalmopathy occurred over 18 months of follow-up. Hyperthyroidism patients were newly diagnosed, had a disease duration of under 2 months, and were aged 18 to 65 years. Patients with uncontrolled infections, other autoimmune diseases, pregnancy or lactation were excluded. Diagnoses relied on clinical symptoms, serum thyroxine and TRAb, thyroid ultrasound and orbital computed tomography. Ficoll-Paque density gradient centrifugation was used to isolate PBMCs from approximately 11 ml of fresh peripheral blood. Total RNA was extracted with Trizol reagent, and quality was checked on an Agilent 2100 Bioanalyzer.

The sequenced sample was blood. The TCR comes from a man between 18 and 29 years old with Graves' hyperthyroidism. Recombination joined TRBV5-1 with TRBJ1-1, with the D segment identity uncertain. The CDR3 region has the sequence CASSLVGMNTEAFF. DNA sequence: TGTGCCAGCAGCTTAGTTGGAATGAACACTGAAGCTTTCTTT.